The entry that follows covers one TCR beta chain sequence. The sample originates from a study of T cell changes during pregnancy in multiple sclerosis. CDR3 size: 14 residues. From germline, CDR1 is SEHNR and CDR2 FQNEAQ (reference sequence). Trimming took off 4 bases at V and 2 bases at J, with 10 bases between the two ends. Using immunoSEQ multiplex PCR, the repertoire was profiled, and TCRdb retains in-frame clones only, with some absent. Of approximately 53,000 clones in the sample, 90% were seen once. Here the sequenced sample was peripheral blood, taken after pregnancy. The chain is built from TRBV7-9 and TRBJ2-3; D gene uncertain. The receptor comes from a female donor in good health, enrolled as a control in a pregnancy study. CDR3 region: CASSSSPTTDTQYF. Here the CDR3 DNA reads TGTGCCAGCAGCTCGAGCCCTACCACAGATACGCAGTATTTT.